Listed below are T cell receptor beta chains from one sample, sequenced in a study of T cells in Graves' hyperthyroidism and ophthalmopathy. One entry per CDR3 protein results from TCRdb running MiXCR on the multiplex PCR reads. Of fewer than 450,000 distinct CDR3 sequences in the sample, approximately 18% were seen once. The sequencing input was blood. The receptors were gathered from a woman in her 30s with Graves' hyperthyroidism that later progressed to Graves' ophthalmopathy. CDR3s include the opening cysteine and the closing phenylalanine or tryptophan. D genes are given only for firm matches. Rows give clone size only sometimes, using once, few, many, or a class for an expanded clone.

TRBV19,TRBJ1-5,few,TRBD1,TGTGCCAGTAGCACCCGGGACAGGGGGAGACAGCCCCAGCATTTT,CASSTRDRGRQPQHF
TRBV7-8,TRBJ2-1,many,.,TGTGCCAGCAGCTTAACGGGGAACAATGAGCAGTTCTTC,CASSLTGNNEQFF
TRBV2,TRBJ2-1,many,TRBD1,TGTGCCAGCAGGTGGACAGGGGAGGTCTCGGCCTACAATGAGCAGTTCTTC,CASRWTGEVSAYNEQFF
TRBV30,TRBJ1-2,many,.,TGTGCCTGGACAGGAGATTCTAACTATGGCTACACCTTC,CAWTGDSNYGYTF
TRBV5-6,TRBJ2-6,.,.,TGTGCCAGCAGCTTGGAGACAGACCAGATTGAATCTGGGGCCAACGTCCTGACTTTC,CASSLETDQIESGANVLTF
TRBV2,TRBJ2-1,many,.,TGTGCCAGCAGTGCACTAGGACTGGATGATGAGCAGTTCTTC,CASSALGLDDEQFF
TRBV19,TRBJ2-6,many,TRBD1,TGTGCCAGTACCCCCCGGAGGGCGACCGGGACAGGGCCCACTGGGGCCAACGTCCTGACTTTC,CASTPRRATGTGPTGANVLTF
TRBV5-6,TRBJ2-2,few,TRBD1,TGTGCCAGCAGCTTGGGGACAGGGGTAGCCGGGGAGCTGTTTTTT,CASSLGTGVAGELFF
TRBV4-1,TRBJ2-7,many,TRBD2,TGCGCCAGCAGCCAAGCGTCAACGGGAGGGCCTTTGGACGAGCAGTACTTC,CASSQASTGGPLDEQYF
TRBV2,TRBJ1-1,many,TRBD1,TGTGCCAGTGGGGGACAGATTAACACTGAAGCTTTCTTT,CASGGQINTEAFF
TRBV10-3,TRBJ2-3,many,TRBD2,TGTGCCATCAGTGAGGGACTAGCGGGGGGTGCAGATACGCAGTATTTT,CAISEGLAGGADTQYF
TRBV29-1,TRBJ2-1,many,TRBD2,TGCAGCGTTGAATGGACAGGGCGCCTTCATAGCGGGAGGGTCAATGAGCAGTTCTTC,CSVEWTGRLHSGRVNEQFF
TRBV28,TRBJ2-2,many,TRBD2,TGTGCCAGCAGATATAGCGGGTTCGGGGAGCTGTTTTTT,CASRYSGFGELFF
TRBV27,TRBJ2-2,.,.,TGTGCCAGCAGTCTTACCCCCGGGGAGCTGTTTTTT,CASSLTPGELFF
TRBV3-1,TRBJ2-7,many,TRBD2,TGTGCCAGCACGCTGGGACTAGAACCCTACGAGCAGTACTTC,CASTLGLEPYEQYF
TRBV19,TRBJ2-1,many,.,TGTGCCAGTAGTGCGGGCCTCGGAAATGAGCAGTTCTTC,CASSAGLGNEQFF
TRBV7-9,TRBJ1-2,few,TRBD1,TGTGCCAGCAGCACCACCGACAGGGGACAACCCCTTAACTATGGCTACACCTTC,CASSTTDRGQPLNYGYTF
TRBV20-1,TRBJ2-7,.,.,TGCAGTGCTAGAGGGTTGGGGGGCTACGAGCAGTACTTC,CSARGLGGYEQYF
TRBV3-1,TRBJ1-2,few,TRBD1,TGTGCCAGCAGCCACATTGGGACAGAGACTTATGGCTACACCTTC,CASSHIGTETYGYTF
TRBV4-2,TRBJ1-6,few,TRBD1,TGTGCCAGCAGCCAAGAGTGGACAGGGCTCAATTCACCCCTCCACTTT,CASSQEWTGLNSPLHF
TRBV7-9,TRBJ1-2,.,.,TGTGCCAGCAGCTTTCCGAGAACTAACTATGGCTACACCTTC,CASSFPRTNYGYTF
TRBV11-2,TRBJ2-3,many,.,TGTGCCAGCAGCTTAGGTTGGCGGGACCCTTTCGTCGGGACAGATACGCAGTATTTT,CASSLGWRDPFVGTDTQYF
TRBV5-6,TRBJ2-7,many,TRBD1,TGTGCCAGCAGCCTAAAAGACAGGGAGTACGAGCAGTACTTC,CASSLKDREYEQYF
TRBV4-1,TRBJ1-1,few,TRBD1,TGCGCCAGCAGGGGAGGGGGCCCGTCGAACACTGAAGCTTTCTTT,CASRGGGPSNTEAFF
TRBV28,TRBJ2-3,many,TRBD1,TGTGCCAGCAGTTCACCCCGGGACAGTCGTAGGACAGATACGCAGTATTTT,CASSSPRDSRRTDTQYF
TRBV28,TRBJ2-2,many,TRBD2,TGTGCCAGCAGAAAGCGGGAGAGAGCCGGGGAGCTGTTTTTT,CASRKRERAGELFF
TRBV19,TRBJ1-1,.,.,TGTGCCAGTAGTGCCTCCGGGGGGGATTTGGAAGCTTTCTTT,CASSASGGDLEAFF
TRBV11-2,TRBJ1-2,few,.,TGTGCCAGCAGCTCGACCAGACAGGTCCGACTCTATGGCTACACCTTC,CASSSTRQVRLYGYTF
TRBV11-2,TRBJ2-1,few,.,TGTGCCAGCAGCAATAAAGCGGCGGCAAGCTGGTACAATGAGCAGTTCTTC,CASSNKAAASWYNEQFF
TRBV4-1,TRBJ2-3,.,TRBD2,TGCGCCAGCAGCCAGGAAACCGGGACTAGCGGGATTGCAGATACGCAGTATTTT,CASSQETGTSGIADTQYF
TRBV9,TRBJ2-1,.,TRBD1,TGTGCCAGCAGCCCACAGGTGACAGGGGGGCATGAGCAGTTCTTC,CASSPQVTGGHEQFF
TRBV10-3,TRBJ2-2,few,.,TGTGCCATCTTGCGGGAGAACACCGGGGAGCTGTTTTTT,CAILRENTGELFF
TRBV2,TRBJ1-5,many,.,TGTGCCAGCAGTGACGATTCTCTTTACCGCAATCAGCCCCAGCATTTT,CASSDDSLYRNQPQHF
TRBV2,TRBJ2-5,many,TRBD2,TGTGCCAGCAGTGTGAGACTAGCTGGGACGGGAGAGACCCAGTACTTC,CASSVRLAGTGETQYF
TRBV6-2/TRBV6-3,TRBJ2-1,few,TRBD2,TGTGCCAGCAAAAAAGCTCTAGCGGGGGTTAATGAGCAGTTCTTC,CASKKALAGVNEQFF
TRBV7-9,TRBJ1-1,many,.,TGTGCCAGCAGCCCAGGACAGCACATGAACACTGAAGCTTTCTTT,CASSPGQHMNTEAFF
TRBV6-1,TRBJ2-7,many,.,TGTGCCAGCAGTTGGAGGGGAGGAAGCTCCTACGAGCAGTACTTC,CASSWRGGSSYEQYF